Below are 19 T cell receptor beta chains sequenced from a single sample in a study of vaccination effects on CD4 cells after COVID-19. Which antigens these TCRs recognize remains unknown. Peptide-pool stimulation followed by sequencing identified expanded antigen-specific CD4+ clonotypes in the ViraFEST assay. Cells that had been cultured for ten to eleven days were the source of isolated CD4+ T cells. A positive SARS-CoV-2 PCR test fell between March and December 2020. Measured with immunoSEQ multiplex PCR; TCRdb has only the in-frame clones, and not every one. The data contain 42,000 or so clones, about 68% of them singletons. The starting material was CD4+ T cells from PBMCs cultured with a peptide pool, obtained before COVID-19 vaccination. The receptor set was obtained from a human donor who had a prior SARS-CoV-2 infection.

This chain joins TRBV5-5 and TRBJ1-1; 8 bases fit TRBD1. Germline trimming cut 4 bases from V and 5 bases from J; bases unmatched to any gene: 7. Germline V CDR1 and CDR2: SGHKS, YYEKEE (reference sequence). The CDR3 totals 14 residues. The CDR3 nucleotides are TGTGCCAGCAGCCCTAGACAGGGGCTAACTGAAGCTTTCTTT. It is translated as CASSPRQGLTEAFF.

This sequence joins TRBV5-6 and TRBJ1-3; D is unresolved. The CDR3 runs to 15 residues. The ends were cut back, 4 bases at V and 0 bases at J, with 11 bases in the middle. CDR1 is SGHDT and CDR2 is YYEEEE in the germline V gene. Here the CDR3 DNA reads TGTGCCAGCAGCATAGGCCCGAGCTCTGGAAACACCATATATTTT. Translation gives CASSIGPSSGNTIYF.

J is TRBJ2-5 and V is TRBV7-2; tentatively, D is TRBD1 (5 bases). Germline CDR1 and CDR2: SGHTA and FQGNSA. Trimming shortened V by 3 bases and J by 5 bases, and 7 bases separated the two germline ends. This CDR3 has 12 amino acids. For the CDR3, the DNA is TGTGCCAGCAGCTTGGGGCGGGAGACCCAGTACTTC. It is translated as CASSLGRETQYF.

This chain joins TRBV11-3 and TRBJ2-7, with 7 bases lining up with TRBD2. Germline-derived CDR1 and CDR2 are SGHNT and YENEEA. The V and J ends lost 4 bases and 3 bases, in that order; junction bases with no gene match: 6. CDR3 length: 14 amino acids. The CDR3 DNA reads TGTGCCAGCAGCTCGAGGGGAGGGATCTACGAGCAGTACTTC. It yields the protein CASSSRGGIYEQYF.

The rearrangement links TRBV29-1 to TRBJ2-6; D perhaps matches TRBD1 (5 bases). From germline, CDR1 is SQVTM and CDR2 ANQGSEA. V lost 5 bases, J lost 0 bases, and 11 bases lay in between. The CDR3 length is 15 residues. CDR3 in amino acids: CSVQGASSGANVLTF. The CDR3 DNA reads as TGCAGCGTTCAGGGTGCTTCCTCTGGGGCCAACGTCCTGACTTTC.

This clone occurred many times. This chain uses TRBV27 with TRBJ1-2; D may be TRBD1 (5 bases). Between the trimmed V and J ends, which lost 5 bases and 4 bases, there was a span of 14 bases. Germline V lookup: CDR1 MNHEY, CDR2 SMNVEV (reference sequence). This CDR3 region has 14 residues. This chain's CDR3 is CASSRGGLPYGYTF. The CDR3 nucleotides read TGTGCCAGCAGTCGGGGGGGACTGCCCTATGGCTACACCTTC.

This rearrangement joins TRBV5-6 to TRBJ2-5; D is unresolved. Trimming stripped 0 bases from V and 0 bases from J, with 6 bases between. Per germline, CDR1 SGHDT and CDR2 YYEEEE. The length of the CDR3 is 14 residues. Here the CDR3 DNA reads TGTGCCAGCAGCTTGGATCCCTACCAAGAGACCCAGTACTTC. This encodes CASSLDPYQETQYF.

The V and J genes are TRBV7-9 and TRBJ2-3; the D is unclear. The CDR3 has 13 amino acids. Per germline, CDR1 SEHNR and CDR2 FQNEAQ (reference sequence). Trimming removed 1 base from V and 5 bases from J, with 7 bases in between. In DNA form, the CDR3 reads TGTGCCAGCAGCTTAGAAGTTATAGATACGCAGTATTTT. Encoded protein: CASSLEVIDTQYF.

The chain couples TRBV20-1 to TRBJ2-1, with D unclear. Germline-derived CDR1 and CDR2 are DFQATT and SNEGSKA (reference sequence). The CDR3 length is 11 residues. V lost 3 bases, J lost 4 bases, and 4 bases lay in between. CDR3 loop: CSASAYNEQFF. The CDR3 coding sequence is TGCAGTGCTAGCGCTTACAATGAGCAGTTCTTC.

The V and J genes are TRBV11-2 and TRBJ1-1; the D is unclear. The germline V and J ends were trimmed by 0 bases and 3 bases, with 5 bases remaining between them. The CDR3 covers 13 residues. Germline-derived CDR1 and CDR2 are SGHAT and FQNNGV. CDR3 sequence (DNA): TGTGCCAGCAGCTTAGACCAGTACACTGAAGCTTTCTTT. Protein product: CASSLDQYTEAFF.

This clone was recorded many times. V gene TRBV11-2 combines with J gene TRBJ2-5; D unresolved. The germline gives CDR1 SGHAT, CDR2 FQNNGV. V was clipped by 4 bases and J by 7 bases, with 25 bases between them. The CDR3 loop spans 17 amino acids. In DNA, the CDR3 is TGTGCCAGCAGCTCCCTCAAAGGGCAGCGTACCGATTGGACCCAGTACTTC. Translated, it gives CASSSLKGQRTDWTQYF.

This clone has just a few counts. The chain is built from TRBV7-3 and TRBJ2-1; no clear D. The CDR3 is made up of 12 amino acids. Germline CDR1 SGHTA, CDR2 FQGTGA. V was clipped by 8 bases and J by 7 bases, with 12 bases between them. CDR3 residues: CASGHNRNEQFF. The CDR3 DNA reads as TGTGCCAGCGGGCATAACCGGAATGAGCAGTTCTTC.

The chain employs TRBV5-4 and TRBJ2-7, with 12 bases aligning to TRBD2. V lost 3 bases, J lost 5 bases, and 6 bases stayed unmatched. Germline CDR1 and CDR2: SGHNT and YYREEE (reference sequence). The length of the CDR3 is 15 residues. CDR3 nucleotides: TGTGCCAGCAGCTCACGGACTAGCGGGATCGACGAGCAGTACTTC. Its translation: CASSSRTSGIDEQYF.

The chain combines TRBV10-3 with TRBJ2-5, with D tentatively TRBD1 (6 bases). Trimming removed 10 bases from V and 4 bases from J, with 13 bases in between. This CDR3 comprises 12 residues. Germline V gene sequence: CDR1 ENHRY, CDR2 SYGVKD. In DNA form, the CDR3 reads TGTGCCACCCAACAGGGACGAGAGACCCAGTACTTC. Its protein product is CATQQGRETQYF.

This chain connects TRBV5-1 to TRBJ1-2; D is ambiguous. Germline values: CDR1 SGHRS, CDR2 YFSETQ. The CDR3 consists of 14 residues. V lost 1 base, J lost 6 bases, and 13 bases lay in between. CDR3: CASSLFSGSHGYTF. For the CDR3, the DNA is TGCGCCAGCAGCTTGTTTTCGGGGTCCCATGGCTACACCTTC.

The rearrangement joins TRBV2 to TRBJ2-5; 10 bases fit TRBD2. The CDR3 extends over 15 amino acids. The germline V gene encodes CDR1 SNHLY and CDR2 FYNNEI. The junction had 2 bases not matched to a gene; V was cut back by 2 bases and J by 2 bases. The CDR3 nucleotides are TGTGCCAGCAGTGAAAGCGGGAGGGGGCAAGAGACCCAGTACTTC. This codes for CASSESGRGQETQYF.

The CDR3 DNA follows: TGTGCCAGCAGTGTCCGGGCTCCATCCCCAGTCACCGGTGGCTACACCTTC. This sequence encodes CASSVRAPSPVTGGYTF. The rearrangement links TRBV6-1 to TRBJ1-2; no clear D gene. V was shortened by 4 bases and J by 7 bases, with 25 bases between the two germline ends. Germline CDR1 and CDR2: MNHNS and SASEGT. The CDR3 loop spans 17 amino acids.

V usage is TRBV5-5 and J usage is TRBJ1-6; 7 positions match TRBD1. The trim removed 4 bases at V and 3 bases at J, leaving 7 bases unmatched. Germline CDR1 is SGHKS and CDR2 is YYEKEE (reference sequence). The CDR3 consists of 16 residues. CDR3 residues: CASSARQGNYNSPLHF. DNA of the CDR3: TGTGCCAGCAGCGCCCGACAGGGAAACTATAATTCACCCCTCCACTTT.

The V and J genes are TRBV9 and TRBJ2-3; possible D gene TRBD2, 5 bases. The CDR3 has 14 amino acids. Germline CDR1 SGDLS, CDR2 YYNGEE. Trimming took off 0 bases at V and 9 bases at J, with 14 bases between the two ends. The CDR3 reads CASSVGLAERTQYF. The CDR3 bases are TGTGCCAGCAGCGTAGGCCTAGCTGAAAGGACGCAGTATTTT. The variable domain in full, with the rest retrieved from reference TRBV9 and TRBJ2-3, is DSGVTQTPKHLITATGQRVTLRCSPRSGDLSVYWYQQSLDQGLQFLIQYYNGEERAKGNILERFSAQQFPDLHSELNLSSLELGDSALYFCASSVGLAERTQYFGPGTRLTVL.